This T cell receptor beta chain was captured in a study of T cell clones after liver transplantation. Study at large: Three of eight recipients were HCV-positive; others had non-autoimmune, non-viral indications. General study results and limits: In 5 of 8 subjects, circulating graft-donor-reactive CD4 TCRbeta sequences fell significantly after transplant.

A word on this clone: The target antigen is unknown.

J was trimmed by 6 bases and V by 0 bases; bases with no gene match: 5. There are 16 residues in the CDR3. The V gene's germline CDR1 is MNHEY and CDR2 SVGAGI. Only in-frame clones appear in the TCRdb table, and some are missing; sequencing was by immunoSEQ multiplex PCR. The sample yields more than 95,000 clones, around 83% seen once. This TCR came from a human donor who received a liver transplant. Specimen: CD4+ T cells from blood, collected before liver transplant. The rearrangement uses TRBV6-5 and TRBJ2-1, with TRBD2 matching over 10 bases. The chain's CDR3 is CASSYSPAGGVNEQFF. CDR3 in DNA: TGTGCCAGCAGTTACTCCCCAGCGGGAGGGGTCAATGAGCAGTTCTTC.